This TCR beta chain appears in the sequencing data of a study of OX40 agonist ivuxolimab in advanced cancers. The overall study: The dose-escalation group included hepatocellular carcinoma, melanoma, renal cell carcinoma and head and neck cancer.

Concerning this clone itself: Its antigen remains unknown.

Autoimmune disease history or systemic immunosuppression led to patient exclusion. Whole-study findings and limits: In the 0.1 to 3.0 mg/kg range, CD4+ and CD8+ blood T cells had expanded clonally by week 6.

The repertoire was sequenced with immunoSEQ multiplex PCR; TCRdb's copy has only in-frame clones and lacks some. The data show about 57,000 clones, with 83% seen just once and approximately 3% held by the top ten. Trimming shortened V by 4 bases and J by 8 bases, and 17 bases separated the two germline ends. This CDR3 spans 15 amino acids. CDR1 MGHDK and CDR2 SYGVNS come from the germline V gene. The clonotype comes from an adult with an advanced solid tumor such as melanoma, head and neck, liver or kidney cancer. The chain uses TRBV25-1 and TRBJ1-4, with D possibly matching TRBD1 (6 bases). The source was CD4+ or CD8+ T cells sorted from blood, collected in a trial of the OX40 agonist ivuxolimab. The CDR3 DNA follows: TGTGCCAGCAGTGGAACGGGGGCGCCTGGAGAAAAACTGTTTTTT. Protein sequence: CASSGTGAPGEKLFF.